The next 26 T cell receptor beta chains were all read from a single sample in a study of control samples from healthy donors and cancer patients. Libraries were prepared by immunoSEQ multiplex PCR; TCRdb keeps only in-frame clonotypes and omits some of them. Among 98,000 or so clones listed, roughly 86% were seen once. Sequenced: blood. The source is a man aged 55 to 70 in good health.

The chain combines TRBV27 with TRBJ1-6; D remains unclear. Germline V gene data show CDR1 as MNHEY and CDR2 as SMNVEV (reference sequence). The CDR3 sequence is 17 residues long. The V end lost 4 bases, the J end lost 3 bases, and 16 bases lay between the germline ends. The DNA of the CDR3 is TGTGCCAGCAGTTCCTCACGGACCGCTCTCTATAATTCACCCCTCCACTTT. Its protein is CASSSSRTALYNSPLHF.

The genes are TRBV30 and TRBJ1-3, with D possibly matching TRBD1 (5 bases). V was pared by 0 bases and J by 1 base, with 10 bases between. Looked up from germline, CDR1 is GTSNPN and CDR2 is SVGIG (reference sequence). This CDR3 has 15 amino acids. The CDR3: CAWSVMGGSGNTIYF. CDR3 sequence (DNA): TGTGCCTGGAGTGTAATGGGGGGATCTGGAAACACCATATATTTT.

The chain links TRBV11-3 to TRBJ1-1; D gene unclear. There are 15 residues in the CDR3. Germline V gene lookup returns CDR1 SGHNT and CDR2 YENEEA. V was clipped by 2 bases and J by 0 bases, with 10 bases between them. Here the CDR3 reads CASSLSGQMNTEAFF. The CDR3 nucleotides are TGTGCCAGCAGCTTATCAGGTCAGATGAACACTGAAGCTTTCTTT.

The CDR3 protein is CASSLRGTGLGTEAFF. For the CDR3, the DNA is TGTGCCAGCAGCCTAAGGGGGACGGGGTTAGGGACTGAAGCTTTCTTT. The chain has TRBV3-1 (or the pseudogene TRBV3-2) and TRBJ1-1; tentative D call: TRBD1 (6 bases). Germline-derived CDR1 and CDR2 are LGHDT and YNNKEL (reference sequence). The CDR3 runs 16 residues. Trimming pared 4 bases from V and 5 bases from J, leaving 20 bases between.

The chain is built from TRBV7-9 and TRBJ1-1; no definite D call. V was pared by 5 bases and J by 3 bases, with 10 bases between. Germline V lookup: CDR1 SEHNR, CDR2 FQNEAQ (reference sequence). The CDR3 totals 13 residues. For the CDR3, the DNA is TGTGCCAGCAGCCGAGTCGAGGACACTGAAGCTTTCTTT. Its protein product is CASSRVEDTEAFF.

The chain combines TRBV5-6 with TRBJ2-5; no clear D. Trimming removed 4 bases at V and 1 base at J, with 11 bases between. Germline V CDR1 and CDR2: SGHDT, YYEEEE. The CDR3 length is 14 residues. DNA of the CDR3: TGTGCCAGCAGCCTAAAGTACGGCCAAGAGACCCAGTACTTC. Translated, it gives CASSLKYGQETQYF.

This clone has only one observation. The chain employs TRBV28 and TRBJ1-6, with D unresolved. The ends were cut back, 7 bases at V and 6 bases at J, with 10 bases in the middle. The CDR3 spans 13 residues. CDR1 is MDHEN, CDR2 SYDVKM, per germline. The chain's CDR3 is CASKDRGNSPLHF. The CDR3 nucleotides are TGTGCCAGCAAAGACCGGGGTAATTCACCCCTCCACTTT.

The CDR3 nucleotides read TGTGCCAGCAGTTTGACAGGGGACTTCTCTGGAAACACCATATATTTT. Its protein is CASSLTGDFSGNTIYF. The chain couples TRBV28 to TRBJ1-3; 8 positions match TRBD1. This CDR3 region has 16 residues. Looked up from germline, CDR1 is MDHEN and CDR2 is SYDVKM. The V and J ends lost 3 bases and 0 bases, in that order; junction bases with no gene match: 4.

The CDR3: CATSDFCPMTSGRGQETQYF. CDR3 bases: TGTGCCACCAGTGATTTTTGCCCCATGACTAGCGGGAGAGGACAAGAGACCCAGTACTTC. V usage is TRBV24-1 and J usage is TRBJ2-5, with TRBD2 matching 12 bases. This CDR3 is built from 20 residues. J was trimmed by 2 bases and V by 1 base; bases with no gene match: 13. CDR1 and CDR2 from the germline V gene are KGHDR and SFDVKD.

V and J are TRBV19 and TRBJ1-4; perhaps TRBD1 as D (6 bases). Trimming stripped 4 bases from V and 8 bases from J, with 17 bases between. This CDR3 has 15 residues. The V gene's germline CDR1 is LNHDA and CDR2 SQIVND (reference sequence). The DNA for the CDR3 is TGTGCCAGTAGTACTTCAGGGGCTTCCGGAGAAAAACTGTTTTTT. It specifies CASSTSGASGEKLFF.

The chain is built from TRBV4-1 and TRBJ1-5; D call uncertain. V lost 0 bases, J lost 5 bases, and 11 bases lay in between. Germline V CDR1 and CDR2: MGHRA, YSYEKL. CDR3 length: 15 amino acids. In DNA, the CDR3 is TGCGCCAGCAGCCAAGAAAGCACTCTCGATCAGCCCCAGCATTTT. Translation: CASSQESTLDQPQHF.

The rearrangement uses TRBV6-1 and TRBJ2-7; D uncertain. CDR3 length: 12 amino acids. Germline values: CDR1 MNHNS, CDR2 SASEGT. Trimming stripped 2 bases from V and 4 bases from J, with 6 bases between. CDR3 region: CASSEKGYEQYF. The CDR3 DNA reads as TGTGCCAGCAGTGAAAAAGGGTACGAGCAGTACTTC.

This clone was counted between two and nine times. The V and J genes are TRBV6-5 and TRBJ2-7; D is tentatively TRBD1 or TRBD2 (5 bases each). The V end was cut by 6 bases, the J end by 0 bases, with 15 bases between. The CDR3 is 15 residues long. CDR1 is MNHEY, CDR2 SVGAGI, per germline. Here the CDR3 DNA reads TGTGCCAGCAGCCGGGAAGGGACGAGCTCCTACGAGCAGTACTTC. This encodes CASSREGTSSYEQYF.

This clone was found once. This chain uses TRBV7-2 with TRBJ2-5; 9 bases are shared with TRBD2. V gave up 5 bases and J gave up 4 bases; unmatched junction bases: 8. The germline V gene encodes CDR1 SGHTA and CDR2 FQGNSA. The CDR3 has 15 residues. The CDR3 protein is CASSPPIAGVETQYF. The DNA for the CDR3 is TGTGCCAGCAGCCCACCGATAGCGGGAGTAGAGACCCAGTACTTC.

The chain employs TRBV6-5 and TRBJ1-2; 9 bases fit TRBD1. Germline V CDR1 and CDR2: MNHEY, SVGAGI. This CDR3 region has 15 residues. After removal of 6 bases from V and 4 bases from J, the junction contained 9 bases not matched to a gene. The CDR3 reads CASRTHRGRGYGYTF. CDR3 DNA sequence: TGTGCCAGCAGAACCCACAGGGGGCGCGGCTATGGCTACACCTTC.

As DNA, the CDR3 is TGTGCCAGTAGTAGGAGGGGACAGGGCTACGAGCAGTACTTC. Translated, it gives CASSRRGQGYEQYF. The chain has TRBV19 and TRBJ2-7; 9 positions match TRBD1. V lost 4 bases, J lost 3 bases, and 4 bases stayed unmatched. Germline V gene sequence: CDR1 LNHDA, CDR2 SQIVND (reference sequence). This CDR3 spans 14 amino acids. The whole variable domain, remainder taken from reference TRBV19 and TRBJ2-7, is DGGITQSPKYLFRKEGQNVTLSCEQNLNHDAMYWYRQDPGQGLRLIYYSQIVNDFQKGDIAEGYSVSREKKESFPLTVTSAQKNPTAFYLCASSRRGQGYEQYFGPGTRLTVT.

The J gene is TRBJ2-3, the V gene TRBV24-1; 7 bases line up with TRBD2. V shed 8 bases, J shed 3 bases, and the junction held 7 bases outside the gene matches. Germline CDR1 is KGHDR and CDR2 is SFDVKD. The CDR3 is 14 residues long. The CDR3 coding sequence is TGTGCCACCAAACCCAGCGGGGAAACAGATACGCAGTATTTT. Translating gives CATKPSGETDTQYF.

The J gene is TRBJ2-3, the V gene TRBV19; TRBD1 or TRBD2 may be the D gene (5 bases each). Trimming stripped 7 bases from V and 5 bases from J, with 13 bases between. From germline, CDR1 is LNHDA and CDR2 SQIVND (reference sequence). The CDR3 contains 13 residues. The CDR3 DNA is TGTGCCAGTACAATAGGGACGGGAGATACGCAGTATTTT. Its translation is CASTIGTGDTQYF.

The chain couples TRBV6-5 to TRBJ1-2; the D is unclear. V was trimmed by 2 bases and J by 4 bases, leaving 8 bases between them. The germline V gene encodes CDR1 MNHEY and CDR2 SVGAGI. The CDR3 has 13 amino acids. The CDR3 DNA is TGTGCCAGCAGTTACGGAAAACCCTATGGCTACACCTTC. It specifies CASSYGKPYGYTF.

The table lists this clone with a few counts. The chain combines TRBV25-1 with TRBJ2-7, with 7 bases aligning to TRBD1. The CDR3 covers 17 residues. V shed 1 base, J shed 2 bases, and the junction held 11 bases outside the gene matches. CDR1 is MGHDK and CDR2 is SYGVNS in the germline V gene. CDR3 amino acids: CASSESASGGQTYEQYF. In DNA, the CDR3 is TGTGCCAGCAGTGAATCAGCTAGTGGGGGACAGACCTACGAGCAGTACTTC.

The chain recombines TRBV23-1 with TRBJ2-5; TRBD2 is a possible D gene (6 bases). Being an ORF, TRBV23-1 has a function that is uncertain. The CDR3 consists of 17 residues. Trimming took 2 bases from V and 5 from J, leaving 21 bases between them. CDR3 nucleotides: TGCGCCAGCAGTCAAACTAACCGACTAGTAGGGCCCGAGACCCAGTACTTC. Residues: CASSQTNRLVGPETQYF.

This chain connects TRBV21-1 to TRBJ2-7. TRBV21-1 is labeled a pseudogene. The CDR3 runs 13 residues. The CDR3, as DNA: TGTGCCAGCAGCAACCTCCCACCATACGAGCAGTACTTC. As protein: CASSNLPPYEQYF.

V is TRBV18 and J is TRBJ2-5; 7 positions agree with TRBD1. This CDR3 is 14 amino acids long. Germline V lookup: CDR1 KGHSH, CDR2 LQKENI. With V trimmed by 4 bases and J by 3 bases, 5 bases remained unmatched. Written as DNA, the CDR3 is TGTGCCAGCTCACTTGGGACAGCAAAAGAGACCCAGTACTTC. Encoded protein: CASSLGTAKETQYF.

Comments on this clone: This is likely a read error, given that the CDR3 carries no conserved phenylalanine or tryptophan at its end. The rearrangement joins TRBV2 to TRBJ1-1, with TRBD1 matching over 9 bases. The CDR3 runs to 15 residues. Germline CDR1 and CDR2: SNHLY and FYNNEI. Trimming took 4 bases from V and 5 from J; bases not matched to a gene: 8. CDR3 bases: TGTGCCAGCAGTGCCTTACAGGGGGCGCGAACTGAAGCTTTCCTT. Translating gives CASSALQGARTEAFL.

This sequence joins TRBV11-2 and TRBJ2-7; unclear D gene. V lost 4 bases and J 0 bases, leaving 1 base between the germline ends. The CDR3 runs to 11 residues. CDR1 SGHAT and CDR2 FQNNGV come from the germline V gene. The DNA of the CDR3 is TGTGCCAGCAGCTCCTCCTACGAGCAGTACTTC. This gives the protein CASSSSYEQYF.

The rearrangement links TRBV5-8 to TRBJ1-2, with 10 bases that match TRBD1. The germline CDR1 and CDR2 sequences are SGHTS and YDEGEE. The J segment lost 2 bases and the V segment lost 3 bases, leaving 10 bases of the junction unmatched. This CDR3 is built from 17 residues. The CDR3 region is CASSWRQGATLNYGYTF. The CDR3 DNA follows: TGTGCCAGCAGCTGGCGACAGGGGGCCACCTTAAACTATGGCTACACCTTC. The whole variable domain, remainder taken from reference TRBV5-8 and TRBJ1-2, is EAGVTQSPTHLIKTRGQQATLRCSPISGHTSVYWYQQALGLGLQFLLWYDEGEERNRGNFPPRFSGRQFPNYSSELNVNALELEDSALYLCASSWRQGATLNYGYTFGSGTRLTVV.